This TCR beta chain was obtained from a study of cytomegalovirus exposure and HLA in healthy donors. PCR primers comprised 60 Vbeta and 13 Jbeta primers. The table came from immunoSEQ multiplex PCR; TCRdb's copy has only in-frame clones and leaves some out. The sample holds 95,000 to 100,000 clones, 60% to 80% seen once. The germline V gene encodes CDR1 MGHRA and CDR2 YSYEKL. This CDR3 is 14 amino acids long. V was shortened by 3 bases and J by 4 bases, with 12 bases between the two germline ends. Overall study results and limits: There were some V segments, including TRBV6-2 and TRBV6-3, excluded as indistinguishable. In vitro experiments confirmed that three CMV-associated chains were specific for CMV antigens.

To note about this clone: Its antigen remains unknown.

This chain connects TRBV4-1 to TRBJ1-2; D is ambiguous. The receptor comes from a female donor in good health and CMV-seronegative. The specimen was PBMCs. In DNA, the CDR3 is TGCGCCAGCAGCCACGGTTCGCAGCGCTATGGCTACACCTTC. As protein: CASSHGSQRYGYTF.